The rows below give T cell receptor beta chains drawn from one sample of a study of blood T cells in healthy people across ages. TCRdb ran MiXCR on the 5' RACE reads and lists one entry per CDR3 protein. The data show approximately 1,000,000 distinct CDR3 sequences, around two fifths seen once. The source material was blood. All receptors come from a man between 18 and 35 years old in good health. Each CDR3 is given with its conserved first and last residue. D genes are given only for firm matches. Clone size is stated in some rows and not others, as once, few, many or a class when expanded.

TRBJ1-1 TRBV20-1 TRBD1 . CSATGGADNTEAFF TGCAGTGCGACAGGGGGGGCTGACAACACTGAAGCTTTCTTT
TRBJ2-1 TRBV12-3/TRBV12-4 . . CASSSSARTVIYNEQFF TGTGCCAGCAGTTCCTCAGCACGGACCGTCATCTACAATGAGCAGTTCTTC
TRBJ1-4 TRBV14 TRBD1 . CASSLWTGGDEKLFF TGTGCCAGCAGCCTCTGGACAGGGGGAGATGAAAAACTGTTTTTT
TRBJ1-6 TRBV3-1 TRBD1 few CASSPDRDRSPLHF TGTGCCAGCAGCCCTGACAGGGATAGATCACCCCTCCACTTT
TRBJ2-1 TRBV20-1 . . CSARETARGEQFF TGCAGTGCTAGAGAGACTGCGAGAGGTGAGCAGTTCTTC
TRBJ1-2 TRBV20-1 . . CSARDLGGIHSYTF TGCAGTGCTAGAGATCTAGGGGGAATCCATAGCTACACCTTC
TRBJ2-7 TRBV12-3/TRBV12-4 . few CASSPGRRSKSYEQYF TGTGCCAGCAGCCCAGGGCGCAGAAGTAAGTCCTACGAGCAGTACTTC
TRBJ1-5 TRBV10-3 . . CAISDSTQGSQPQHF TGTGCCATCAGTGATTCCACCCAGGGAAGTCAGCCCCAGCATTTT
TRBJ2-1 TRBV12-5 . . CASGLVKSETQFF TGTGCTAGTGGTTTGGTCAAATCCGAGACCCAGTTCTTC
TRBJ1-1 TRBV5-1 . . CASRVGTLNTEAFF TGCGCCAGCAGGGTCGGGACTTTGAACACTGAAGCTTTCTTT
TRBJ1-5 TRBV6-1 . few CASSAILNQPQHF TGTGCCAGCAGTGCAATTCTCAATCAGCCCCAGCATTTT
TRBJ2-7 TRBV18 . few CASSPLASKNEQYF TGTGCCAGCTCACCGTTAGCGTCTAAAAACGAGCAGTACTTC
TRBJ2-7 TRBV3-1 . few CASSQEQGHYEQYF TGTGCCAGCAGCCAAGAACAGGGTCACTACGAGCAGTACTTC
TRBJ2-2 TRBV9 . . CASSVGGVQGAGELFF TGTGCCAGCAGCGTAGGGGGCGTTCAGGGCGCCGGGGAGCTGTTTTTT
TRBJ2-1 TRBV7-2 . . CASSSPTRTSNEQFF TGTGCCAGCAGCTCCCCTACTAGAACCTCCAATGAGCAGTTCTTC